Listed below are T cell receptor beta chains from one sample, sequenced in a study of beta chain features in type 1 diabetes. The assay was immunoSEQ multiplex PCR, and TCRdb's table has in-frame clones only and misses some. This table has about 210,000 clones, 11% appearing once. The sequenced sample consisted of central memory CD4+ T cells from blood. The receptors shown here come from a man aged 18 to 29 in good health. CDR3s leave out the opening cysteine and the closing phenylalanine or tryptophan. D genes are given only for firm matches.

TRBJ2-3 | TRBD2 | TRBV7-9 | ASSSSGSPDTQY
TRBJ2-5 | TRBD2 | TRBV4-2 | ASSHSGNGETQY
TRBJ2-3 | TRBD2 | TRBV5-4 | ASSLVRTSSTDTQY
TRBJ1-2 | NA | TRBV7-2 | ASSSPGHNYGYT
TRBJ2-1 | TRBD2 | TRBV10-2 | ASSPITGTSAHNEQF
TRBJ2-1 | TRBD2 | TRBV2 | ASWRPPGLAGGRPYNEQF
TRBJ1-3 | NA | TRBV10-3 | AISEDRGEAGNTIY
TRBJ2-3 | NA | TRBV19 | ASSPKGADTQY
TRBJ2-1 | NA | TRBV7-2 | ASSLGVSNEQF
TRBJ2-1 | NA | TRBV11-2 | ASSLDLGYSYNEQF
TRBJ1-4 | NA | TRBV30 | AWSVGPTGEKLF
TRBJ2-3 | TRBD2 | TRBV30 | ACGASGRATDTQY
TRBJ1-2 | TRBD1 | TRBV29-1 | SVVQGIDYGYT
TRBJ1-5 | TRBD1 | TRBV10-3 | AISDSGQGGDQPQH
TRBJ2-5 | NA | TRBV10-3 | AISEANSQETQY
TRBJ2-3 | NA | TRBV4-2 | ASSNRGSTDTQY
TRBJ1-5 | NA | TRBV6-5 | ASSRNRGDQPQH
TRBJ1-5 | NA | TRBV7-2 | ASSSTGIFQPQH
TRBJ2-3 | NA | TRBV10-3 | AISRTDTQY
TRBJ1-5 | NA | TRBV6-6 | ASKGRGPQAQPQH
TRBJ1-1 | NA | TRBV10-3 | AISESDTEAF
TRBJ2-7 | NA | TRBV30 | AWSGLEKGGEQY
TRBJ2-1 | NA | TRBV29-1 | SVEQGGIYNEQF
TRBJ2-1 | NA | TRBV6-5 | ASSPTGAYEQF
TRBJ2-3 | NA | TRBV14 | ASNSGFTDTQY
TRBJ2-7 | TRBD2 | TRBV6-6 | ASSYRGLDIYEQY
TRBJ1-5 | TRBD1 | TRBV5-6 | ASSFQGVWNQPQH
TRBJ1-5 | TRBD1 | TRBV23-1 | ASSHQQGDQPQH
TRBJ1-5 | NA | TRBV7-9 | ASSATLEGQPQH
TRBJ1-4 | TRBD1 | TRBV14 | ASSPWTGPTTNEKLF
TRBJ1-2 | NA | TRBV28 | ASSLRLVGQGARA
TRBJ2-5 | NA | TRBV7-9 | ASSQYTIQETQY
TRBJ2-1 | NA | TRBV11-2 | ASSLETNEQF
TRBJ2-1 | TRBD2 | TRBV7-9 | ASSRGLAEGNEQF
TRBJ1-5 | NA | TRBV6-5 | ASSYGWGVGQPQH
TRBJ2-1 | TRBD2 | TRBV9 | ASSVRLAGYNEQF
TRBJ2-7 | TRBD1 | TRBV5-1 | ASSLGQGAYEQY
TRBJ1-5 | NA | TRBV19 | ASSIQGLGNQPQH
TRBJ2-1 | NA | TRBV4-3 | ASSHPNPLANEQF
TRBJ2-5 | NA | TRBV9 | ASSQRGETQY
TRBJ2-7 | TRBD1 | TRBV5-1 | ASSRDSNYEQY
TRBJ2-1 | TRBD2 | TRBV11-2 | ASSLDRSGTQF
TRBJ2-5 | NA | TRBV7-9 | ASSFKVAETQY
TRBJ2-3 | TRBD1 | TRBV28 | ASLTGAGADTQY
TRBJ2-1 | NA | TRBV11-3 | ASSTRWNEQF
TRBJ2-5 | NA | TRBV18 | ASSPILAQETQY
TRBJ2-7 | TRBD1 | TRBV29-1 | SGEGQGAYEQY
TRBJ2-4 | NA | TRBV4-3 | ASSQGPTGTKNIQY
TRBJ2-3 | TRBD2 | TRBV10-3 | AILAESTDTQY
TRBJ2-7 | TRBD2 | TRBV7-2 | ASSWTSGEAYEQY
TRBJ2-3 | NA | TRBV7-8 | ASSFTDVAGTQY
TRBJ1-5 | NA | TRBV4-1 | ASSPPGGSNQPQH
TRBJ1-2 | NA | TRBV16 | ASSQGVSRESGYT
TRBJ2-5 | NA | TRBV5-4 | ASSRGEETQY